The next 8 T cell receptor beta chains were all read from a single sample in a study of T cells in Graves' hyperthyroidism and ophthalmopathy. From RNA transcripts, TCR beta CDR3 regions were amplified. Researchers ran a first-round RT-PCR on the TCR CDR3 using the HTBI primer set. TCRdb reprocessed the multiplex PCR reads with MiXCR, giving one entry per CDR3 protein. The table includes around 340,000 distinct CDR3 sequences, approximately 14% detected once. Sequenced: blood. The receptors stem from a woman aged 25 to 39 with Graves' hyperthyroidism.

The chain couples TRBV4-1 to TRBJ2-7; D ambiguous. Per germline, CDR1 MGHRA and CDR2 YSYEKL. Trimming took 1 base from V and 0 from J, leaving 7 bases between them. This CDR3 region has 14 residues. In DNA form, the CDR3 reads TGCGCCAGCAGCCAAGGGCCCAGCTCCTACGAGCAGTACTTC. It specifies CASSQGPSSYEQYF.

The chain recombines TRBV4-3 with TRBJ1-1; D is uncertain. With 0 bases removed from V and 0 bases from J, the gap between germline ends came to 11 bases. Germline V gene data show CDR1 as LGHNA and CDR2 as YSLEER. CDR3 length equals 16 residues. Here the CDR3 DNA reads TGCGCCAGCAGCCAAGAAAGACGCGGGCTGAACACTGAAGCTTTCTTT. This gives the protein CASSQERRGLNTEAFF.

The CDR3 is CASSLDGGNRPDTQYF. The CDR3 region has the DNA TGTGCCAGCAGCTTGGATGGTGGGAACAGGCCAGATACGCAGTATTTT. The chain links TRBV5-4 to TRBJ2-3; D may be TRBD1 (5 bases). The CDR3 consists of 16 residues. Trimming stripped 0 bases from V and 4 bases from J, with 15 bases between. Germline V CDR1 and CDR2: SGHNT, YYREEE (reference sequence).

The chain employs TRBV6-4 and TRBJ2-5, with TRBD1 matching over 11 bases. V shed 5 bases, J shed 4 bases, and the junction held 6 bases outside the gene matches. The CDR3 consists of 15 residues. The germline CDR1 and CDR2 sequences are MRHNA and SNTAGT. The CDR3 loop reads CASSTGTGGRETQYF. In DNA form, the CDR3 reads TGTGCCAGCAGTACCGGGACAGGGGGGAGAGAGACCCAGTACTTC.

There are many counts of this clonotype. The chain recombines TRBV28 with TRBJ2-1; perhaps D is TRBD1 or TRBD2 (5 bases each). Germline values: CDR1 MDHEN, CDR2 SYDVKM. V gave up 2 bases and J gave up 7 bases, with 12 bases separating them. The CDR3 totals 14 residues. The CDR3 sequence: CASSLVRGRNEQFF. CDR3 in DNA: TGTGCCAGCAGTTTAGTGAGGGGCCGGAATGAGCAGTTCTTC.

A few counts support this clonotype. V gene TRBV12-3 or TRBV12-4 combines with J gene TRBJ2-3, with D tentatively TRBD1 (6 bases). The germline V and J ends were trimmed by 2 bases and 5 bases, with 11 bases remaining between them. There are 14 residues in the CDR3. CDR3 loop: CASSLSTGRDTQYF. The CDR3 nucleotides are TGTGCCAGCAGTTTATCGACAGGCAGAGATACGCAGTATTTT.

This clonotype was detected a few times. The chain uses TRBV7-3 and TRBJ2-7, with D hard to call. Germline V gene sequence: CDR1 SGHTA, CDR2 FQGTGA. This CDR3 comprises 13 residues. The germline V and J ends were trimmed by 3 bases and 5 bases, with 11 bases remaining between them. CDR3 nucleotide sequence: TGTGCCAGCAGCTTGCAATATGGAGACGAGCAGTACTTC. Its translation: CASSLQYGDEQYF.

This clonotype was detected only a few times. V is TRBV20-1 and J is TRBJ2-3, with TRBD2 identical over 11 bases. V gave up 1 base and J gave up 6 bases; unmatched junction bases: 6. The CDR3 length is 15 residues. Per the germline V gene, CDR1 is DFQATT and CDR2 is SNEGSKA (reference sequence). The CDR3 sequence: CSARAPSGRSDTQYF. In DNA, the CDR3 is TGCAGTGCTAGAGCCCCTAGCGGGAGGTCTGATACGCAGTATTTT.